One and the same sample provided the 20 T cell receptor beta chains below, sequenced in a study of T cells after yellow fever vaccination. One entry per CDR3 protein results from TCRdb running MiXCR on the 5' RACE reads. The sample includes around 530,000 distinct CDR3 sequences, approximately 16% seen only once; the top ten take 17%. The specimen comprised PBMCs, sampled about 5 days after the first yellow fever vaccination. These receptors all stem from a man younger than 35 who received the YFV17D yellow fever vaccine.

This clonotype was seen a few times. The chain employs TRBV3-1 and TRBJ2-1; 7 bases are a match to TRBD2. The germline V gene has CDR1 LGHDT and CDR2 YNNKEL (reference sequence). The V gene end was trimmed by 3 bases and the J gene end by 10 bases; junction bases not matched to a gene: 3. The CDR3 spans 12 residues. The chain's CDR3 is CASSQGGSEQFF. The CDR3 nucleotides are TGTGCCAGCAGCCAGGGGGGGAGCGAGCAGTTCTTC.

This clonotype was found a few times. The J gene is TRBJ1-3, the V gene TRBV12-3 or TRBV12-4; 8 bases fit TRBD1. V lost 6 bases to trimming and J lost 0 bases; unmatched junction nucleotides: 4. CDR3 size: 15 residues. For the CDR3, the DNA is TGTGCCAGCAGCTGGACAGGGAGCTCTGGAAACACCATATATTTT. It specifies CASSWTGSSGNTIYF.

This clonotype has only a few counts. The CDR3 protein is CASSAGQGLNTEAFF. CDR3 nucleotides: TGCGCCAGCAGCGCTGGACAGGGACTGAACACTGAAGCTTTCTTT. The rearrangement links TRBV5-1 to TRBJ1-1; 8 bases are a match to TRBD1. V was pared by 4 bases and J by 0 bases, with 5 bases of the junction left unmatched. Germline V gene sequence: CDR1 SGHRS, CDR2 YFSETQ. The CDR3 has 15 residues.

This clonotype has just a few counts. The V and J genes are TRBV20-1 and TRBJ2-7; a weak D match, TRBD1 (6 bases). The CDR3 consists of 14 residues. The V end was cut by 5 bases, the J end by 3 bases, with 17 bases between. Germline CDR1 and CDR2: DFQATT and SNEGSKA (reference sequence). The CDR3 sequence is CSAADRSLFYEQYV. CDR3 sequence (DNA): TGCAGTGCTGCTGACAGGTCCCTTTTCTACGAGCAGTACGTC.

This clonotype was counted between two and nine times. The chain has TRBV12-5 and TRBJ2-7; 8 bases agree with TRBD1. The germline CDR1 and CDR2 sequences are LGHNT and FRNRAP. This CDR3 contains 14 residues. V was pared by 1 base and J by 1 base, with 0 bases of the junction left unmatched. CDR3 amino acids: CASGLDRGSYEQYF. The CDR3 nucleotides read TGTGCTAGTGGTTTGGACAGGGGGTCCTACGAGCAGTACTTC.

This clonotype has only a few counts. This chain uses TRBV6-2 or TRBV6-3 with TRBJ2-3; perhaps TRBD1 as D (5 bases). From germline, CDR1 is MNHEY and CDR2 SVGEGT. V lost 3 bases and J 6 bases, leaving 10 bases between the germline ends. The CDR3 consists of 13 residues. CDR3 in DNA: TGTGCCAGCAGTTATACCCGACAGGATACGCAGTATTTT. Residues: CASSYTRQDTQYF.

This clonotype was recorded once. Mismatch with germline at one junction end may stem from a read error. CDR3 sequence: CSATQDREDTYTQYF. The CDR3 DNA reads as TGCAGTGCAACTCAGGACAGGGAGGACACATATACGCAGTATTTT. The V call is TRBV20-1, the J call TRBJ2-3, with 8 bases aligning to TRBD1. The CDR3 covers 15 residues. CDR1 is DFQATT, CDR2 SNEGSKA, per germline (reference sequence).

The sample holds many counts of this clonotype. The DNA for the CDR3 is TGTGCCAGCAGCCAATTCCTGGGAGTCGAGCAGTTCTTC. It codes for CASSQFLGVEQFF. The rearrangement uses TRBV3-1 and TRBJ2-1, with D possibly matching TRBD2 (5 bases). The germline V gene has CDR1 LGHDT and CDR2 YNNKEL (reference sequence). The V end was cut by 2 bases, the J end by 10 bases, with 12 bases between. The CDR3 is 13 residues long.

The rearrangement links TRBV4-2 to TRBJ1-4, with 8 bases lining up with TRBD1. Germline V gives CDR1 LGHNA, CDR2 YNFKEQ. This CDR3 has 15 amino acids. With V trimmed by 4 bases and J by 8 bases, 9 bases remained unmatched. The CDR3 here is CASSRGDRGGEKLFF. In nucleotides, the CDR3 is TGTGCCAGCAGCCGGGGTGACAGGGGAGGGGAAAAACTGTTTTTT.

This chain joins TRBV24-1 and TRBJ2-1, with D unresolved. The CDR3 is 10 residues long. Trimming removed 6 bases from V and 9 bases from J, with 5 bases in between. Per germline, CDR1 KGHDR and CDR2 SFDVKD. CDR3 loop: CATSHVEQFF. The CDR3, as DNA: TGTGCCACCAGTCATGTTGAGCAGTTCTTC.

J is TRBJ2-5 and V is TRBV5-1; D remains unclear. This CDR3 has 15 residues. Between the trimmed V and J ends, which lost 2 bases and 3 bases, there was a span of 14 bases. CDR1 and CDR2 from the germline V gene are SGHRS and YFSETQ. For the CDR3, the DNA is TGCGCCAGCAGCTTCGACGGTTCGGCGGAAGAGACCCAGTACTTC. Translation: CASSFDGSAEETQYF.

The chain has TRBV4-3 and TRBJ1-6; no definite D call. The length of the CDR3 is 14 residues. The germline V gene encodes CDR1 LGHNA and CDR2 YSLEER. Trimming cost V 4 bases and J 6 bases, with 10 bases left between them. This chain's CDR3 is CASSPWTVNSPLHF. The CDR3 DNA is TGCGCCAGCAGCCCTTGGACGGTTAATTCACCCCTCCACTTT.

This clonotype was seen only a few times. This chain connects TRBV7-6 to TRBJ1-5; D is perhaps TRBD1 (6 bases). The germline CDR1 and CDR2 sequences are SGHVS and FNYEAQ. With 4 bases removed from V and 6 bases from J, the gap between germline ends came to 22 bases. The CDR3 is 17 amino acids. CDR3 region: CASSSGGGGRISQPQHF. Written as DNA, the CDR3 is TGTGCCAGCAGCTCAGGAGGGGGGGGCAGGATCAGTCAGCCCCAGCATTTT.

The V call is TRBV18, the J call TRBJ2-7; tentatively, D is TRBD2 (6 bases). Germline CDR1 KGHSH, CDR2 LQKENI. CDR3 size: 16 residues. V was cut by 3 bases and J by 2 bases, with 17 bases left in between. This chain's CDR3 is CASSPGGALLPYEQYV. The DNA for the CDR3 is TGTGCCAGCTCACCCGGCGGGGCCCTACTTCCCTACGAGCAGTACGTC.

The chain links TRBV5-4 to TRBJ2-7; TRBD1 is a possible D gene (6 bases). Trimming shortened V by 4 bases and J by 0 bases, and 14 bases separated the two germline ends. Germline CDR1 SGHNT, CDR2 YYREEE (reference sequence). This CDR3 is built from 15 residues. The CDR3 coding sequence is TGTGCCAGCAGCCGTGCAGGGGCGGACTCCTACGAGCAGTACGTC. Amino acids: CASSRAGADSYEQYV.

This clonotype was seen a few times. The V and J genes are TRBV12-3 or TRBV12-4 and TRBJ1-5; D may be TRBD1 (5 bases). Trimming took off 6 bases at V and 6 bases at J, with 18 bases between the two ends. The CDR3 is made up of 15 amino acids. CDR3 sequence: CASRPGGIRSQPQHF. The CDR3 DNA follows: TGTGCCAGCAGGCCGGGGGGTATTAGGTCTCAGCCCCAGCATTTT.

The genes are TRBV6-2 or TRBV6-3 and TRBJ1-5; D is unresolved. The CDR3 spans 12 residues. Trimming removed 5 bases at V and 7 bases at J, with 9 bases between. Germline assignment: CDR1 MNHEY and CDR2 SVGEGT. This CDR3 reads CASSHTAQPQHF. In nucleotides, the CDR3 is TGTGCCAGCAGTCACACGGCACAGCCCCAGCATTTT.

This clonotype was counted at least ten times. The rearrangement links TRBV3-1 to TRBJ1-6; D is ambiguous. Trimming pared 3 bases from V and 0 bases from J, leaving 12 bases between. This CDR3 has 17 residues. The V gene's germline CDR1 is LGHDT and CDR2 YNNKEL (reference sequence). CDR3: CASSQKDGLSYNSPLHF. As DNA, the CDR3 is TGTGCCAGCAGCCAGAAGGACGGACTCTCCTATAATTCACCCCTCCACTTT. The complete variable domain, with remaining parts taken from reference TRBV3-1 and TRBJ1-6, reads DTAVSQTPKYLVTQMGNDKSIKCEQNLGHDTMYWYKQDSKKFLKIMFSYNNKELIINETVPNRFSPKSPDKAHLNLHINSLELGDSAVYFCASSQKDGLSYNSPLHFGNGTRLTVT.

The CDR3 reads CSAEKEGTSATYEQYV. The CDR3, as DNA: TGCAGTGCCGAAAAAGAAGGGACTAGCGCGACCTACGAGCAGTACGTC. The rearrangement uses TRBV20-1 and TRBJ2-7; 10 bases line up with TRBD2. Losses at the gene ends were 6 bases for V and 2 bases for J; bases not matched to a gene: 13. The CDR3 length is 16 residues. CDR1 and CDR2 (germline): DFQATT, SNEGSKA (reference sequence).

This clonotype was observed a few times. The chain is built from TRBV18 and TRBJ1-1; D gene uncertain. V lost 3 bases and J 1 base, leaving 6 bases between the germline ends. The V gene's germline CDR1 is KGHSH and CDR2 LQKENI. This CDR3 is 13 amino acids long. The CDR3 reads CASSPTKNTEAFF. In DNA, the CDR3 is TGTGCCAGCTCACCCACAAAGAACACTGAAGCTTTCTTT.